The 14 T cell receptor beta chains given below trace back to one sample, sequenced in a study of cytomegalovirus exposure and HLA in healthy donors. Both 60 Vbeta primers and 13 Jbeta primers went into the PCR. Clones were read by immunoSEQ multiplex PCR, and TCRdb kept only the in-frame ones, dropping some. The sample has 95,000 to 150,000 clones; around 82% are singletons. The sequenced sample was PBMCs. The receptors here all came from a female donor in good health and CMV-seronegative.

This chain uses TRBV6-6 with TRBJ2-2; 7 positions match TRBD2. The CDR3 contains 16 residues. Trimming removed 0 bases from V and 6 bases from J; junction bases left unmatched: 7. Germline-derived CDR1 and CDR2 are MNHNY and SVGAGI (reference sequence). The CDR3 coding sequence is TGTGCCAGCAGTTACTCGACAGCGGGAACCGCCGGGGAGCTGTTTTTT. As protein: CASSYSTAGTAGELFF.

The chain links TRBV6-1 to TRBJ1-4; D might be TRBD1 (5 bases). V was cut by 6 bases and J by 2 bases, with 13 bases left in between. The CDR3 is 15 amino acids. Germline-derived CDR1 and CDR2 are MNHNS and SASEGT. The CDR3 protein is CASSPRGNTNEKLFF. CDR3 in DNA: TGTGCCAGCAGCCCGCGGGGGAACACTAATGAAAAACTGTTTTTT.

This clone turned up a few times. The CDR3 sequence is CASSLDGTPNTEAFF. For the CDR3, the DNA is TGCGCCAGCAGCTTGGATGGGACACCGAACACTGAAGCTTTCTTT. This rearrangement joins TRBV5-1 to TRBJ1-1, with D perhaps TRBD1 (6 bases). Germline values: CDR1 SGHRS, CDR2 YFSETQ. There are 15 residues in the CDR3. V shed 0 bases and J shed 1 base, with 10 bases lying between them.

CDR3 nucleotides: TGTGCCAGCAGTCCCGGCGGGAGGCCCACAGATACGCAGTATTTT. It codes for CASSPGGRPTDTQYF. The chain has TRBV25-1 and TRBJ2-3; 8 bases are a match to TRBD2. Germline V gene lookup returns CDR1 MGHDK and CDR2 SYGVNS. The ends lost 5 bases at V and 2 bases at J; junction bases unmatched: 6. This CDR3 region has 15 residues.

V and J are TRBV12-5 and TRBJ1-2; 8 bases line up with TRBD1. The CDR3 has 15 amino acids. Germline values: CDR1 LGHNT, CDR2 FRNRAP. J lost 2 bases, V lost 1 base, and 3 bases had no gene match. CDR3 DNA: TGTGCTAGTGGTTTGGCGGACAGGGTAAACTATGGCTACACCTTC. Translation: CASGLADRVNYGYTF. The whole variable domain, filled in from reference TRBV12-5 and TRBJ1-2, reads DARVTQTPRHKVTEMGQEVTMRCQPILGHNTVFWYRQTMMQGLELLAYFRNRAPLDDSGMPKDRFSAEMPDATLATLKIQPSEPRDSAVYFCASGLADRVNYGYTFGSGTRLTVV.

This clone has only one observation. The chain's CDR3 is CASSEAIGGPDTQYF. The CDR3 nucleotides are TGTGCCAGCAGTGAAGCAATTGGAGGACCAGATACGCAGTATTTT. The chain carries TRBV2 and TRBJ2-3, with D possibly matching TRBD2 (5 bases). The V gene's germline CDR1 is SNHLY and CDR2 FYNNEI. This CDR3 contains 15 residues. Trimming cost V 0 bases and J 4 bases, with 11 bases left between them.

In nucleotides, the CDR3 is TGTGCCAGCAGCTTGCGAGGGTCCGGTGAAAAACTGTTTTTT. It yields the protein CASSLRGSGEKLFF. This chain joins TRBV5-6 and TRBJ1-4, with D hard to call. The CDR3 spans 14 residues. Trimming left V 1 base short and J 7 bases short, with 11 bases between. Germline V gene sequence: CDR1 SGHDT, CDR2 YYEEEE. The full variable domain, its missing parts supplied by reference TRBV5-6 and TRBJ1-4, is DAGVTQSPTHLIKTRGQQVTLRCSPKSGHDTVSWYQQALGQGPQFIFQYYEEEERQRGNFPDRFSGHQFPNYSSELNVNALLLGDSALYLCASSLRGSGEKLFFGSGTQLSVL.

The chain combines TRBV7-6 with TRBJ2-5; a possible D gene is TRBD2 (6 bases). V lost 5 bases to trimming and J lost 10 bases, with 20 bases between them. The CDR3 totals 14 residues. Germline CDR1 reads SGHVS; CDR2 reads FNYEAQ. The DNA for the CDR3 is TGTGCCAGCAGCCAGACCCGGGACTCGAAGGTCCAGTACTTC. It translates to CASSQTRDSKVQYF.

The CDR3 nucleotides read TGTGCCAGCAGTGCGGGACAGTTTAACACTGAAGCTTTCTTT. It specifies CASSAGQFNTEAFF. The chain uses TRBV2 and TRBJ1-1; 7 bases map to TRBD1. V shed 4 bases, J shed 2 bases, and the junction held 4 bases outside the gene matches. This CDR3 contains 14 residues. CDR1 is SNHLY and CDR2 is FYNNEI in the germline V gene.

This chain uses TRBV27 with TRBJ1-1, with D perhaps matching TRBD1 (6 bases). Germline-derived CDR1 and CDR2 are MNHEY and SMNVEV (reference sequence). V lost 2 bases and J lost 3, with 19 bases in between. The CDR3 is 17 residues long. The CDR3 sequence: CASSLGRGARGHTEAFF. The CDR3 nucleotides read TGTGCCAGCAGTTTAGGGCGTGGGGCCAGGGGTCACACTGAAGCTTTCTTT.

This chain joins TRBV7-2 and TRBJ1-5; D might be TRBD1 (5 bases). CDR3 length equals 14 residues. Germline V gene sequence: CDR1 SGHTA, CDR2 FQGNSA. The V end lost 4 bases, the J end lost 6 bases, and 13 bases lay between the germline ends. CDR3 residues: CASSWNGGAQPQHF. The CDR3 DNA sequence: TGTGCCAGCAGCTGGAATGGAGGGGCTCAGCCCCAGCATTTT.

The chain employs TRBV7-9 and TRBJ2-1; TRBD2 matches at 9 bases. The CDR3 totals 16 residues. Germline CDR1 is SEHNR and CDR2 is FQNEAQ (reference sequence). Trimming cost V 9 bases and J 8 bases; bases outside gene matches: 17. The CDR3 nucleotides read TGTGCCAGTAACATTCTTCGCGGGAGGGCCGTGGATGAGCAGTTCTTC. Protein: CASNILRGRAVDEQFF.

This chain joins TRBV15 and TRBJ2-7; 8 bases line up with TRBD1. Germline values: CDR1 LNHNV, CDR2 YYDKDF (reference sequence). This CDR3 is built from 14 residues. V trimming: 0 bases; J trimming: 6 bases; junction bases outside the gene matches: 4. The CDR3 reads CATSRDTGGREQYF. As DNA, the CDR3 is TGTGCCACCAGCAGAGATACAGGGGGACGCGAGCAGTACTTC. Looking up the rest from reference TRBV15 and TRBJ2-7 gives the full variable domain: DAMVIQNPRYQVTQFGKPVTLSCSQTLNHNVMYWYQQKSSQAPKLLFHYYDKDFNNEADTPDNFQSRRPNTSFCFLDIRSPGLGDTAMYLCATSRDTGGREQYFGPGTRLTVT.

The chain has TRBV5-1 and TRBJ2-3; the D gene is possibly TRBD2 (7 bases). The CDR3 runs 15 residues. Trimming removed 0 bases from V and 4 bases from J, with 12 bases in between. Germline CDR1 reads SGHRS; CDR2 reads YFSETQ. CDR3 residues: CASSLAGGGADTQYF. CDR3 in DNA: TGCGCCAGCAGCTTGGCGGGCGGGGGCGCAGATACGCAGTATTTT.